The clone carrying this T cell receptor (beta chain) was seen a handful of times. Antigen unknown. Using RNA transcripts as the source, TCR beta CDR3 regions were amplified. The primer set for the first-round RT-PCR of the TCR CDR3 was HTBI. TCRdb ran MiXCR on the multiplex PCR reads and lists one entry per CDR3 protein. This table has approximately 400,000 distinct CDR3 sequences, 15% appearing once. The V and J ends lost 2 bases and 6 bases respectively, with 23 bases between them. There are 17 residues in the CDR3. The germline gives CDR1 SGHAT, CDR2 FQNNGV. This entry belongs to a study of T cells in Graves' hyperthyroidism and ophthalmopathy. Study-level findings and limits: A model of 13 V-J pairs discriminated ophthalmopathy from stable hyperthyroidism.

The receptor was isolated from a woman in her twenties or thirties with Graves' hyperthyroidism. This sequence joins TRBV11-2 and TRBJ2-7; D possibly matches TRBD1 or TRBD2 (5 bases each). Input material: blood. The CDR3, as DNA: TGTGCCAGCAGCTTAAGAAAGGCCGGGACGGCTAATTTCGAGCAGTACTTC. It codes for CASSLRKAGTANFEQYF.